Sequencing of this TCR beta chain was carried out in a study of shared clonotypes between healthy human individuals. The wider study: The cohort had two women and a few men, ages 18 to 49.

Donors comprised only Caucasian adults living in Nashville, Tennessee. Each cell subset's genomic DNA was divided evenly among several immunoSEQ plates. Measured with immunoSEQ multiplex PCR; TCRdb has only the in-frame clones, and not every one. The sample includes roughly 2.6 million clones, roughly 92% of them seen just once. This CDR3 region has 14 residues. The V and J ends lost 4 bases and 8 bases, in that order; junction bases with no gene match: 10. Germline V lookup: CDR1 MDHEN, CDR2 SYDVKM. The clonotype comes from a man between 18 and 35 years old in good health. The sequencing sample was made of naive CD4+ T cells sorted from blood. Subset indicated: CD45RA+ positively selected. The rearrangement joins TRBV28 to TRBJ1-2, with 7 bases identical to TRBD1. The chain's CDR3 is CASSSTGEGGGYTF. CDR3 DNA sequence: TGTGCCAGCAGTTCTACAGGGGAGGGGGGAGGCTACACCTTC.